Shown below are 13 T cell receptor beta chains from a single sample sequenced in a study of cytotoxic CD8 clonotypes in ibrutinib-treated CLL. Method: immunoSEQ multiplex PCR; TCRdb's copy keeps in-frame clones and lacks some. Seen here are more than 200,000 clones, 75% to 80% observed once, and the top ten hold approximately 10%. Sequenced material: PBMCs, taken after 12 months of ibrutinib treatment. The receptors derive from a human donor with chronic lymphocytic leukemia.

The J gene is TRBJ2-5, the V gene TRBV7-9, with TRBD2 identical over 8 bases. The CDR3 contains 15 residues. CDR1 and CDR2 from the germline V gene are SEHNR and FQNEAQ (reference sequence). Trimming at V came to 6 bases and at J to 3 bases, leaving 9 bases not matched to a gene. The CDR3 DNA reads as TGTGCCAGCAGTCCAGCGGGAGCCTCAAAAGAGACCCAGTACTTC. Amino acids: CASSPAGASKETQYF.

The chain links TRBV29-1 to TRBJ1-1, with a possible D match to TRBD1 (6 bases). Germline V gene sequence: CDR1 SQVTM, CDR2 ANQGSEA. Trimming removed 5 bases at V and 0 bases at J, with 10 bases between. The CDR3 has 13 amino acids. The DNA of the CDR3 is TGCAGCGTTAAAGGACAGCTGAACACTGAAGCTTTCTTT. This gives the protein CSVKGQLNTEAFF.

A few counts support this clone. The rearrangement uses TRBV5-1 and TRBJ2-7; D perhaps matches TRBD1 (5 bases). Looked up from germline, CDR1 is SGHRS and CDR2 is YFSETQ. The CDR3 sequence is 15 residues long. V was trimmed by 0 bases and J by 3 bases, leaving 13 bases between them. The CDR3 here is CASSLAGRRDYEQYF. The DNA for the CDR3 is TGCGCCAGCAGCTTGGCAGGGCGGCGTGACTACGAGCAGTACTTC.

J is TRBJ2-3 and V is TRBV5-1, with TRBD1 matching over 9 bases. J gave up 3 bases and V 3 bases, and 11 bases lay outside the gene matches. The CDR3 contains 17 residues. Germline CDR1 and CDR2: SGHRS and YFSETQ. CDR3 bases: TGCGCCAGCAGCTCAAACCTACAGGGGGCGCGAACAGATACGCAGTATTTT. Translated: CASSSNLQGARTDTQYF.

This clone was seen just once. V and J are TRBV10-1 and TRBJ2-2; the D is unclear. Trimming removed 4 bases at V and 1 base at J, with 13 bases between. CDR3 length: 16 residues. CDR1 and CDR2 from the germline V gene are WNHNN and SYGVQD (reference sequence). CDR3 amino acids: CASSADLDLNTGELFF. The CDR3 DNA reads TGCGCCAGCAGTGCCGACCTAGACCTGAACACCGGGGAGCTGTTTTTT.

This clone appeared a single time. The chain employs TRBV13 and TRBJ2-1; D is tentatively TRBD1 or TRBD2 (6 bases each). Germline CDR1 reads PRHDT; CDR2 reads FYEKMQ (reference sequence). Trimming removed 5 bases from V and 4 bases from J, with 30 bases in between. The CDR3 loop spans 20 amino acids. CDR3 in amino acids: CASSPPWGRDASGAYNEQFF. The CDR3 nucleotides read TGTGCCAGCAGCCCCCCGTGGGGGCGGGACGCATCAGGGGCGTACAATGAGCAGTTCTTC.

This chain uses TRBV5-6 with TRBJ2-1; 7 bases agree with TRBD1. Germline V gene data show CDR1 as SGHDT and CDR2 as YYEEEE. The CDR3 loop spans 15 amino acids. Losses at the gene ends were 1 base for V and 2 bases for J; bases not matched to a gene: 3. As DNA, the CDR3 is TGTGCCAGCAGCTTGTTTGGGACAGCCTACAATGAGCAGTTCTTC. Its translation: CASSLFGTAYNEQFF.

J is TRBJ2-7 and V is TRBV29-1, with a tentative D call TRBD2 (6 bases). Germline values: CDR1 SQVTM, CDR2 ANQGSEA. The CDR3 runs 17 residues. Trimming pared 6 bases from V and 3 bases from J, leaving 27 bases between. Written as DNA, the CDR3 is TGCAGCGTCGTCAAAGAGTTAATCGGGGGATTGGACTACGAGCAGTACTTC. This gives the protein CSVVKELIGGLDYEQYF.

The chain recombines TRBV14 with TRBJ2-3; D ambiguous. Germline assignment: CDR1 SGHDN and CDR2 FVKESK. V was clipped by 5 bases and J by 6 bases, with 6 bases between them. The CDR3 has 11 amino acids. The DNA for the CDR3 is TGTGCCAGCAGCTATACCGATACGCAGTATTTT. This codes for CASSYTDTQYF.

V is TRBV5-6 and J is TRBJ1-2; 9 bases are shared with TRBD1. Trimming took 0 bases from V and 4 from J; bases not matched to a gene: 1. CDR3 length equals 14 residues. CDR1 SGHDT and CDR2 YYEEEE come from the germline V gene. The CDR3 region is CASSLDRGPYGYTF. CDR3 DNA sequence: TGTGCCAGCAGCTTGGACAGGGGGCCCTATGGCTACACCTTC.

This clone occurred once. This CDR3 is CASSVAGGNEQYF. The DNA for the CDR3 is TGTGCCAGCAGCGTAGCTGGGGGGAACGAGCAGTACTTC. This chain uses TRBV9 with TRBJ2-7; D is possibly TRBD2 (6 bases). V lost 0 bases to trimming and J lost 5 bases, with 9 bases between them. This CDR3 has 13 residues. The germline V gene has CDR1 SGDLS and CDR2 YYNGEE.

This chain uses TRBV28 with TRBJ2-7; 7 bases map to TRBD1. Germline-derived CDR1 and CDR2 are MDHEN and SYDVKM. The CDR3 consists of 15 residues. J gave up 2 bases and V 8 bases, and 12 bases lay outside the gene matches. CDR3 amino acids: CASGQAAYNPYEQYF. DNA of the CDR3: TGTGCCAGCGGACAGGCGGCCTACAACCCCTACGAGCAGTACTTC.

The chain is built from TRBV28 and TRBJ2-5; D might be TRBD1 or TRBD2, each matching 5 bases. V lost 5 bases, J lost 4 bases, and 26 bases lay in between. Germline V gene sequence: CDR1 MDHEN, CDR2 SYDVKM. The CDR3 totals 18 residues. As DNA, the CDR3 is TGTGCCAGCAGTCCTTTTCCCTCCGGGGCGAGTCTAGGAGAGACCCAGTACTTC. Its translation: CASSPFPSGASLGETQYF.